The rows below give T cell receptor beta chains drawn from one sample of a study of blood T cells in healthy people across ages. A single record per CDR3 protein comes from TCRdb applying MiXCR to the 5' RACE reads. The data hold about 1.1 million distinct CDR3 sequences, with roughly two fifths observed a single time. The sample consisted of blood. The origin of the receptors is a man aged 18 to 30 in good health. Both conserved end residues are part of each CDR3. The D gene is left open where the match is weak. Where a row states a size, it is once, few, many or the class of an expanded clone; other rows omit it.

TRBJ2-7 NA TRBV9 NA CASSVARDTTYEQYF TGTGCCAGCAGCGTAGCCCGGGACACTACCTACGAGCAGTACTTC
TRBJ2-1 NA TRBV27 few CASSVRQINEQFF TGTGCCAGCAGTGTAAGACAAATCAATGAGCAGTTCTTC
TRBJ1-2 NA TRBV12-3/TRBV12-4 few CASSLRQPTRGYTF TGTGCCAGCAGTTTACGACAGCCCACTAGGGGCTACACCTTC
TRBJ1-1 TRBD1 TRBV10-3 few CAISERQGMNTEAFF TGTGCCATCAGTGAAAGACAGGGAATGAACACTGAAGCTTTCTTT
TRBJ2-1 NA TRBV24-1 NA CATSDDVREPNEQFF TGTGCCACCAGTGATGACGTCAGGGAACCCAATGAGCAGTTCTTC
TRBJ1-1 NA TRBV7-2 few CASSRAGSTEAFF TGTGCCAGCAGCCGAGCCGGTAGCACTGAAGCTTTCTTT
TRBJ1-6 NA TRBV4-2 NA CASSQVRGGVDSPLHF TGTGCCAGCAGCCAAGTCCGCGGTGGAGTGGATTCACCCCTCCACTTT
TRBJ1-6 TRBD1 TRBV6-5 few CASSPSGTGNSPLHF TGTGCCAGCAGCCCCTCCGGGACAGGGAATTCACCCCTCCACTTT
TRBJ2-5 TRBD2 TRBV10-3 NA CAISAPPGGEQYF TGTGCCATCAGCGCCCCACCGGGAGGGGAGCAGTACTTC
TRBJ2-7 NA TRBV4-2 NA CASSQGRGAGRDEQYF TGTGCCAGCAGCCAAGGCAGGGGCGCTGGGAGGGACGAGCAGTACTTC
TRBJ2-1 NA TRBV20-1 NA CSANPVGADSYNEQFF TGCAGTGCTAACCCCGTCGGAGCGGATTCCTACAATGAGCAGTTCTTC
TRBJ2-5 TRBD2 TRBV28 few CASRPTSKETQYF TGTGCCAGCAGGCCGACTAGCAAGGAGACCCAGTACTTC
TRBJ2-1 TRBD2 TRBV19 NA CASSLGLASYTEQFF TGTGCCAGTAGTCTCGGACTAGCGAGCTACACTGAGCAGTTCTTC
TRBJ2-1 NA TRBV29-1 few CSERQGGDNEQFF TGCAGCGAAAGACAGGGAGGCGACAATGAGCAGTTCTTC
TRBJ2-4 NA TRBV5-1 NA CASSLEAGTIKNIQYF TGCGCCAGCAGCTTGGAGGCAGGGACCATTAAAAACATTCAGTACTTC
TRBJ1-5 NA TRBV20-1 few CSASGPDKAPQHF TGCAGTGCTAGTGGTCCAGATAAGGCACCCCAGCATTTT
TRBJ2-5 NA TRBV4-3 few CASSKDSYETQYF TGCGCCAGCAGCAAGGACAGCTACGAGACCCAGTACTTC
TRBJ1-2 NA TRBV7-2 many CASSLTINYGYTF TGTGCCAGCAGCTTGACCATAAACTATGGCTACACCTTC
TRBJ1-2 NA TRBV3-1 few CASSQRGKYGYTF TGTGCCAGCAGTCAACGGGGGAAGTATGGCTACACCTTC
TRBJ2-3 NA TRBV20-1 few CPRAFPGKQYF TGCCCAAGAGCCTTCCCCGGGAAGCAGTATTTT
TRBJ1-1 NA TRBV20-1 few CSAREQVGMNTEAFF TGTAGTGCTAGAGAGCAGGTGGGGATGAACACTGAAGCTTTCTTT
TRBJ1-4 NA TRBV12-3/TRBV12-4 few CASSAGDFDEKLFF TGTGCCAGCAGTGCAGGGGATTTTGATGAAAAACTGTTTTTT
TRBJ2-1 NA TRBV27 many CASGLTVLSYNEQFF TGTGCCAGCGGCTTAACAGTGCTCTCCTACAATGAGCAGTTCTTC